The 10 T cell receptor beta chains reported below all come from one sample, sequenced in a study of CD8 T cells in Susac syndrome. Reverse transcription of about 0.45 to 1 ug RNA used random hexamers. One entry per CDR3 protein results from TCRdb running MiXCR on the immunoSEQ multiplex PCR reads. The sample has roughly 220,000 distinct CDR3 sequences; 94% are singletons. Sequenced: CD4+ T cells from PBMCs. The receptors shown here come from a human donor with Susac syndrome.

This clonotype appeared once. This rearrangement joins TRBV20-1 to TRBJ1-1; 8 nucleotides agree with TRBD1. The germline CDR1 and CDR2 sequences are DFQATT and SNEGSKA (reference sequence). CDR3 length: 15 amino acids. V dropped 3 bases and J dropped 0; count of bases not matched to a gene: 6. CDR3 sequence reads: CSASRGQVLNTEAFF. The CDR3, as DNA: TGCAGTGCTAGTAGGGGACAGGTCCTGAACACTGAAGCTTTCTTT.

This clonotype was detected only once. The gene calls are TRBV6-5 and TRBJ2-1, with 10 bases identical to TRBD2. CDR3 length: 14 amino acids. The trim removed 6 bases at V and 9 bases at J, leaving 8 bases unmatched. Germline V gene data show CDR1 as MNHEY and CDR2 as SVGAGI. CDR3 region: CASSAGTSVTEQFF. The CDR3 bases are TGTGCCAGCAGCGCCGGGACTAGCGTAACTGAGCAGTTCTTC.

This sequence joins TRBV6-5 and TRBJ2-4, with D perhaps matching TRBD2 (5 bases). This CDR3 has 13 amino acids. The V gene's germline CDR1 is MNHEY and CDR2 SVGAGI. V was trimmed by 0 bases and J by 12 bases, leaving 12 bases between them. The CDR3 protein is CASSYSTEDAQYF. Written as DNA, the CDR3 is TGTGCCAGCAGTTACTCGACGGAGGACGCTCAGTACTTC.

The CDR3, as DNA: TGCGCCAGCAGCCAAGGGGCAGTCCTGGGCAATGAGCAGTTCTTC. Translation gives CASSQGAVLGNEQFF. This chain connects TRBV4-3 to TRBJ2-1; D is uncertain. Germline-derived CDR1 and CDR2 are LGHNA and YSLEER. The CDR3 sequence is 15 residues long. V was cut by 1 base and J by 6 bases, with 13 bases left in between.

The chain links TRBV6-2 or TRBV6-3 to TRBJ2-1, with 11 positions matching TRBD2. The CDR3 is made up of 15 amino acids. After removal of 6 bases from V and 2 bases from J, the junction contained 3 bases not matched to a gene. The germline CDR1 and CDR2 sequences are MNHEY and SVGEGT. CDR3 sequence: CASRLSGGAYNEQFF. CDR3 DNA: TGTGCCAGCAGACTTAGCGGGGGGGCCTACAATGAGCAGTTCTTC.

The rearrangement joins TRBV6-5 to TRBJ1-6, with D hard to call. V gave up 4 bases and J gave up 7 bases, with 11 bases separating them. The CDR3 is made up of 14 amino acids. The germline gives CDR1 MNHEY, CDR2 SVGAGI. CDR3 in DNA: TGTGCCAGCAGTTCCCGGGCTAGCAATTCACCCCTCCACTTT. This translates into CASSSRASNSPLHF.

The rearrangement uses TRBV7-2 and TRBJ1-4; a weak D match, TRBD1 (5 bases). The germline CDR1 and CDR2 sequences are SGHTA and FQGNSA. Trimming took off 3 bases at V and 5 bases at J, with 10 bases between the two ends. This CDR3 has 14 amino acids. The CDR3 coding sequence is TGTGCCAGCAGCTTCGACAGTCAAAATGAAAAACTGTTTTTT. Encoded protein: CASSFDSQNEKLFF.

The chain recombines TRBV6-2 or TRBV6-3 with TRBJ1-2, with a weak D call TRBD1 (5 bases). Trimming took 6 bases from V and 6 from J, leaving 20 bases between them. CDR3 length equals 15 residues. The germline CDR1 and CDR2 sequences are MNHEY and SVGEGT. The CDR3 nucleotides read TGTGCCAGCAGGCCCCAGACGAGGGGCGGGGATGGCTACACCTTC. Protein: CASRPQTRGGDGYTF.

With respect to this clonotype: The junction departs from germline at one end; a sequencing error may be responsible. The V and J genes are TRBV3-1 and TRBJ2-1, with TRBD2 matching 7 bases. Germline values: CDR1 LGHDT, CDR2 YNNKEL (reference sequence). There are 12 residues in the CDR3. The CDR3 DNA reads as TGTGCCAGCGGCCAAGAGGGAGGGTTCCTGTTCTTC. Amino acids: CASGQEGGFLFF.

This clonotype was seen a single time. V and J are TRBV5-6 and TRBJ2-4, with D maybe TRBD1 (7 bases). This CDR3 has 15 residues. V lost 0 bases, J lost 8 bases, and 15 bases lay in between. Germline-derived CDR1 and CDR2 are SGHDT and YYEEEE. In DNA, the CDR3 is TGTGCCAGCAGCTTGGGGAGGGGGCGATGGGACATTCAGTACTTC. Translation gives CASSLGRGRWDIQYF.